The entry that follows covers one T cell receptor beta chain sequence. From the 5' RACE reads, TCRdb called clonotypes with MiXCR, one entry per CDR3 protein. The data hold over 500,000 distinct CDR3 sequences, with 17% observed a single time. The CDR3 loop spans 17 amino acids. With 5 bases removed from V and 1 base from J, the gap between germline ends came to 15 bases. Germline-derived CDR1 and CDR2 are MNHNS and SASEGT. The data belong to a study of T-cell memory formation after mild COVID-19. About the study: Largely, TCR clusters stayed within a single donor.

The source of this sequence is an adult woman who had mild COVID-19 (a few samples of this study predate the infection). Cell type and time point are not known. The V call is TRBV6-1, the J call TRBJ2-6; tentative D call: TRBD1 (6 bases). Sequencing input: PBMCs or a T cell subset sorted from them (not recorded which). The CDR3: CASSTGLPLSGANVLTF. CDR3 nucleotide sequence: TGTGCCAGCAGTACAGGGCTCCCTTTATCTGGGGCCAACGTCCTGACTTTC.